The 9 T cell receptor beta chains below all came from one sample that was sequenced in a study of blood T cell repertoires in COVID-19. Sequencing used immunoSEQ multiplex PCR; TCRdb keeps in-frame clones, though not all of them. The sample carries around 76,000 clones, more than 65% recorded once. Sequencing was done on a sample of peripheral blood. The receptors stem from a woman in her 70s with acute or convalescent COVID-19.

The J gene is TRBJ1-3, the V gene TRBV28; 9 bases are shared with TRBD1. V lost 6 bases and J lost 4; bases outside the gene matches: 16. This CDR3 has 18 residues. Germline CDR1 is MDHEN and CDR2 is SYDVKM. The CDR3 nucleotides read TGTGCCAGCAGCCCCGGGACAGGGAGATTTGTTCGGGGAAACACCATATATTTT. This translates into CASSPGTGRFVRGNTIYF.

This chain connects TRBV7-3 to TRBJ2-1; 13 bases align to TRBD2. The V segment lost 5 bases and the J segment 9 bases; nucleotides outside the gene matches: 7. Germline V gives CDR1 SGHTA, CDR2 FQGTGA. The CDR3 has 15 residues. In DNA, the CDR3 is TGTGCCAGCAGCCCAGGACTAGCGGGAGTTCGTGAGCAGTTCTTC. This translates into CASSPGLAGVREQFF.

The chain recombines TRBV7-2 with TRBJ2-5, with 8 bases lining up with TRBD1. The germline gives CDR1 SGHTA, CDR2 FQGNSA. This CDR3 has 15 amino acids. The junction had 11 bases not matched to a gene; V was cut back by 7 bases and J by 4 bases. The CDR3 loop is CASTQNQGASETQYF. CDR3 coding DNA: TGTGCCAGCACTCAGAATCAGGGGGCTTCAGAGACCCAGTACTTC.

V and J are TRBV6-2 or TRBV6-3 and TRBJ2-5; 8 bases match TRBD2. The CDR3 length is 16 residues. With 0 bases clipped from V and 2 bases from J, the junction kept 5 bases outside the gene matches. From germline, CDR1 is MNHEY and CDR2 SVGEGT. CDR3 amino acids: CASSYSGRGGQETQYF. CDR3 coding DNA: TGTGCCAGCAGTTACTCCGGGAGGGGAGGACAAGAGACCCAGTACTTC.

This chain joins TRBV29-1 and TRBJ1-2; possible D gene TRBD1, 5 bases. Per the germline V gene, CDR1 is SQVTM and CDR2 is ANQGSEA. This CDR3 spans 13 amino acids. V lost 3 bases and J lost 4, with 12 bases in between. CDR3 nucleotides: TGCAGCGTTGAGATGGGGCCAGGCTATGGCTACACCTTC. Its protein product is CSVEMGPGYGYTF. The variable domain in full, completed from reference TRBV29-1 and TRBJ1-2, reads SAVISQKPSRDICQRGTSLTIQCQVDSQVTMMFWYRQQPGQSLTLIATANQGSEATYESGFVIDKFPISRPNLTFSTLTVSNMSPEDSSIYLCSVEMGPGYGYTFGSGTRLTVV.

The chain employs TRBV7-2 and TRBJ2-7; D is possibly TRBD2 (6 bases). The germline gives CDR1 SGHTA, CDR2 FQGNSA. The CDR3 is made up of 15 amino acids. V was trimmed by 5 bases and J by 7 bases, leaving 21 bases between them. The CDR3 region has the DNA TGTGCCAGCAGCCTCCCCCAAGGTCCCGGGGGTGAGCAGTACTTC. Translation: CASSLPQGPGGEQYF.

This rearrangement joins TRBV7-8 to TRBJ1-1; D gene unclear. The CDR3 extends over 13 amino acids. V dropped 10 bases and J dropped 0 bases, with 12 bases sitting between them. The V gene's germline CDR1 is SGHVS and CDR2 FQNEAQ. CDR3 region: CATEEVLNTEAFF. For the CDR3, the DNA is TGTGCCACCGAGGAGGTACTGAACACTGAAGCTTTCTTT.

The rearrangement joins TRBV5-5 to TRBJ1-2; D is ambiguous. The germline CDR1 and CDR2 sequences are SGHKS and YYEKEE (reference sequence). CDR3 length equals 12 residues. V was trimmed by 4 bases and J by 4 bases, leaving 8 bases between them. The CDR3 DNA is TGTGCCAGCAGCAACGGTGGCTATGGCTACACCTTC. It codes for CASSNGGYGYTF.

The rearrangement links TRBV7-2 to TRBJ2-5; 14 bases fit TRBD2. This CDR3 region has 16 residues. The junction had 1 base not matched to a gene; V was cut back by 0 bases and J by 4 bases. Germline V gives CDR1 SGHTA, CDR2 FQGNSA. This chain's CDR3 is CASSLATSGRGETQYF. CDR3 DNA sequence: TGTGCCAGCAGCTTAGCGACTAGCGGGAGGGGAGAGACCCAGTACTTC.